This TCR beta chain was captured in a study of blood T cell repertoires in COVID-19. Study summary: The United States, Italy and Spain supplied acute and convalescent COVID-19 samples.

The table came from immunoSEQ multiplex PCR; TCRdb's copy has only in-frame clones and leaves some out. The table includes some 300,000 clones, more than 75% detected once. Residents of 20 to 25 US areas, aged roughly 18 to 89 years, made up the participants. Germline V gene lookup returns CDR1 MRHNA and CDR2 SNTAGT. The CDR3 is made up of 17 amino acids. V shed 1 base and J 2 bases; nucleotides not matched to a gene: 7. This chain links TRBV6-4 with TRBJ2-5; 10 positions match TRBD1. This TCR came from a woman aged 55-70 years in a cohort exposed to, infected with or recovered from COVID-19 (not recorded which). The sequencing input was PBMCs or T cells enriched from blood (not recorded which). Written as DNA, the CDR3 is TGTGCCAGCAGTGACTGGAGACAGGGGGCGGGGCAAGAGACCCAGTACTTC. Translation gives CASSDWRQGAGQETQYF.